This TCR beta chain came from a study of cytomegalovirus exposure and HLA in healthy donors. The PCR used 60 Vbeta and 13 Jbeta primers. Profiling relied on immunoSEQ multiplex PCR, and the TCRdb table lists in-frame clones only, not all of them. This repertoire shows some 170,000 clones, around 79% found once; its top ten account for roughly 2%. The CDR3 runs to 15 residues. From germline, CDR1 is MNHNS and CDR2 SASEGT. The V segment lost 4 bases and the J segment 4 bases; nucleotides outside the gene matches: 6. The sample taken for sequencing was PBMCs. This chain links TRBV6-1 with TRBJ1-5; TRBD1 agrees at 8 bases. This receptor was identified in a man aged 35 to 55 in good health and CMV-seronegative. The CDR3 here is CASSGPTGGNQPQHF. The CDR3 DNA reads as TGTGCCAGCAGTGGCCCCACAGGGGGGAATCAGCCCCAGCATTTT.